These T cell receptor beta chains were read from a single sample in a study of cytomegalovirus exposure and HLA in healthy donors. The table came from immunoSEQ multiplex PCR; TCRdb's copy has only in-frame clones and leaves some out. The table has about 77,000 clones, approximately 78% seen once. Sequenced input: PBMCs. All receptors derive from a man aged 40-55 years in good health and CMV-seronegative. The CDR3 runs from the conserved cysteine through the conserved F or W. A D gene is named only where the DNA matches it firmly. The listing skips clone size in some rows; elsewhere it reads once, few, many or a size class.

>TRBD1|once|TRBV6-1|TRBJ1-5
TGTGCCAGCAGCTCGAGGTCCAGGGGGCAGCCCCAGCATTTT
CASSSRSRGQPQHF
>.|.|TRBV5-1|TRBJ2-1
TGCGCCAGCAGCACGGGACTTCCTAACAATGAGCAGTTCTTC
CASSTGLPNNEQFF
>.|once|TRBV18|TRBJ1-6
TGTGCCAGCTCAGTAAACCGCTCGGGCTATAATTCACCCCTCCACTTT
CASSVNRSGYNSPLHF
>TRBD1|few|TRBV10-2|TRBJ1-3
TGCGCCGGATTACGACAGGGGGCAGGTGGAAACACCATATATTTT
CAGLRQGAGGNTIYF
>TRBD2|.|TRBV6-1|TRBJ2-3
TGTGCCAGCAGTGGTCCCGCGGGGGGTGCCACAGATACGCAGTATTTT
CASSGPAGGATDTQYF
>TRBD2|few|TRBV7-2|TRBJ2-5
TGTGCCAGCAGCTTAGTAGCGGGGTGGCAAGAGACCCAGTACTTC
CASSLVAGWQETQYF
>TRBD1|.|TRBV5-1|TRBJ1-2
TGCGCCAGCAGCCCCGCAACAGGGGCCCCTATCTATGGCTACACCTTC
CASSPATGAPIYGYTF
>.|.|TRBV19|TRBJ1-1
TGTGCCAGTAGTTCTACAGGGATACCCGAAGCTTTCTTT
CASSSTGIPEAFF
>.|.|TRBV6-4|TRBJ1-2
TGTGCCAGCAGTGACTCCAATAACTATGGCTACCCCTTC
CASSDSNNYGYPF
>TRBD1|.|TRBV19|TRBJ1-2
TGTGCCAGTAAGAGGACAGGGGATAACTATGGCTACACCTTC
CASKRTGDNYGYTF
>TRBD1|.|TRBV10-3|TRBJ2-5
TGTGCCATCAGTGACCCCCCGGGACAGGGGAGAGAGACCCAGTACTTC
CAISDPPGQGRETQYF
>TRBD1|.|TRBV25-1|TRBJ1-5
TGTGCCAGCAGTGAATTCACAGGGGATCAGCCCCAGCATTTT
CASSEFTGDQPQHF
>TRBD1|.|TRBV29-1|TRBJ1-3
TGCAGCGTTGAAGGGGACAGGGAATCGTCTGGAAACACCATATATTTT
CSVEGDRESSGNTIYF
>.|.|TRBV4-1|TRBJ2-2
TGCGCCAGCAGCCAGCAGCGGTTGACCGGGGAGCTGTTTTTT
CASSQQRLTGELFF
>.|.|TRBV7-2|TRBJ2-1
TGTGCCAGCAGCTCCCCCCGAGGCAACAATGAGCAGTTCTTC
CASSSPRGNNEQFF
>TRBD1|.|TRBV5-5|TRBJ1-6
TGTGCCAGCACCTTTGCCCCCGCAGGGGGAAATTCACCCCTCCACTTT
CASTFAPAGGNSPLHF
>TRBD1|.|TRBV6-5|TRBJ2-7
TGTGCCAGCAGTTACCCGGACAGGACCTCCTACGAGCAGTACTTC
CASSYPDRTSYEQYF
>.|.|TRBV7-8|TRBJ1-1
TGTGCCAGCAGCTTAATGGGCAGAACTGAAGCTTTCTTT
CASSLMGRTEAFF
>TRBD2|.|TRBV9|TRBJ2-5
TGTGCCAGCAGCGAGGGACTAGCGGCGGAGACCCAGTACTTC
CASSEGLAAETQYF
>TRBD1|few|TRBV4-2|TRBJ1-2
TGTGCCAGCAGCAAAACGGACAGGCCTGATGGCTACACCTTC
CASSKTDRPDGYTF
>TRBD1|.|TRBV19|TRBJ1-6
TGTGCCAGTAGTACAAGACCGGGACAGGGTTTTCGATCACCCCTCCACTTT
CASSTRPGQGFRSPLHF
>TRBD1|.|TRBV19|TRBJ2-2
TGTGCCAGTAGGAGGACAGGGGCGAACACCGGGGAGCTGTTTTTT
CASRRTGANTGELFF